This entry is about one TCR beta chain. 60 Vbeta and 13 Jbeta primers were used in PCR. Method: immunoSEQ multiplex PCR; TCRdb's copy keeps in-frame clones and lacks some. This table holds about 130,000 clones, roughly 68% found once. This specimen belongs to a study of cytomegalovirus exposure and HLA in healthy donors. The TCR was taken from a woman aged 50 to 60 in good health and CMV-seropositive. Sequences were obtained from PBMCs.

In DNA, the CDR3 is TGTGCCAGCAGGCCACCCCCTCTAGCGGGATCGGAAGCTTTCTTT. Translation: CASRPPPLAGSEAFF. This rearrangement joins TRBV6-5 to TRBJ1-1, with no clear D. V lost 6 bases and J lost 8, with 22 bases in between. This CDR3 comprises 15 residues. The V gene's germline CDR1 is MNHEY and CDR2 SVGAGI.